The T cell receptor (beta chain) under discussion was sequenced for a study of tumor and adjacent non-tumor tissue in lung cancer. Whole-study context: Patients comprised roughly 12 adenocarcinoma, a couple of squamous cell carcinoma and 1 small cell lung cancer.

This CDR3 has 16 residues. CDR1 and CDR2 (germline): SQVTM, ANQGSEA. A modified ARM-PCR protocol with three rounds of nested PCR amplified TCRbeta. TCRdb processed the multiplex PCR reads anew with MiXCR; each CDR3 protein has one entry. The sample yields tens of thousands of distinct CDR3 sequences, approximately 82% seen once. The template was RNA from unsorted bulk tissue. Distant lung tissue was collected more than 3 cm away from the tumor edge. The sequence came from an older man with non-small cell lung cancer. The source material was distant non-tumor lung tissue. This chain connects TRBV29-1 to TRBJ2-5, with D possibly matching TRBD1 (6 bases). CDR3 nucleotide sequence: TGCGGCGCCAAGCCCTACCTCCAGACAGGTAAAGGGACCCAGTACTTC. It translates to CGAKPYLQTGKGTQYF.